These 27 T cell receptor beta chains were all obtained from the same sample, sequenced in a study of cytomegalovirus exposure and HLA in healthy donors. PCR involved 60 Vbeta and 13 Jbeta primers. The repertoire was sequenced with immunoSEQ multiplex PCR; TCRdb's copy has only in-frame clones and lacks some. The sample comprises approximately 140,000 clones, just under 85% of which are singletons, and about 2.9% rests with the top ten. Source material: PBMCs. Source of these receptors: a boy between 2 and 10 years old in good health and CMV-seronegative.

V is TRBV10-3 and J is TRBJ1-1; the D gene is possibly TRBD1 (5 bases). V shed 2 bases and J shed 1 base, with 11 bases lying between them. The germline V gene encodes CDR1 ENHRY and CDR2 SYGVKD. The CDR3 is 15 amino acids. The CDR3 loop is CAISEGGESNTEAFF. As DNA, the CDR3 is TGTGCCATCAGTGAGGGGGGGGAGTCGAACACTGAAGCTTTCTTT.

The rearrangement links TRBV6-1 to TRBJ2-3; 7 bases are a match to TRBD1. V gave up 5 bases and J gave up 0 bases; unmatched junction bases: 5. CDR3 length: 15 residues. The V gene's germline CDR1 is MNHNS and CDR2 SASEGT. The CDR3 reads CASSSRDRSTDTQYF. CDR3 coding DNA: TGTGCCAGCAGTAGCCGGGACAGAAGCACAGATACGCAGTATTTT.

This clone was detected once. This CDR3 is CASSDVGAGGSYNEQFF. In DNA, the CDR3 is TGTGCCAGCAGTGATGTTGGGGCGGGAGGGTCCTACAATGAGCAGTTCTTC. This chain links TRBV25-1 with TRBJ2-1, with 9 bases that match TRBD2. The CDR3 spans 17 residues. Per the germline V gene, CDR1 is MGHDK and CDR2 is SYGVNS. V gave up 3 bases and J gave up 1 base; unmatched junction bases: 7.

This clone was seen more than once but under ten times. One end of the junction does not line up with germline, which may come from a read error. J is TRBJ1-1 and V is TRBV7-9; 10 nucleotides line up with TRBD1. In germline, CDR1 is SEHNR, CDR2 FQNEAQ (reference sequence). The CDR3 extends over 14 amino acids. CDR3 bases: TGTTCCAGCAGGACAGGGGGATTTTCGGCTGAAGCTTTCTTT. Its protein is CSSRTGGFSAEAFF.

This sequence joins TRBV7-2 and TRBJ2-3; 11 bases line up with TRBD2. V lost 4 bases, J lost 11 bases, and 11 bases stayed unmatched. The CDR3 runs 15 residues. The germline V gene encodes CDR1 SGHTA and CDR2 FQGNSA. The CDR3 DNA sequence: TGTGCCAGCAGCTCGTTACTAGCGGGGGCCACGCAGCAGTATTTT. Its translation: CASSSLLAGATQQYF.

This clone was seen a single time. This chain joins TRBV6-5 and TRBJ1-3; tentatively, D is TRBD1 (5 bases). The CDR3 consists of 14 residues. V shed 2 bases and J shed 0 bases, with 5 bases lying between them. From germline, CDR1 is MNHEY and CDR2 SVGAGI. CDR3 sequence (DNA): TGTGCCAGCAGTTACAGGGGCTCTGGAAACACCATATATTTT. Its translation: CASSYRGSGNTIYF.

The V gene is TRBV5-6, the J gene TRBJ2-7; D remains unclear. Between the trimmed V and J ends, which lost 7 bases and 0 bases, there was a span of 11 bases. The CDR3 is 13 amino acids. Germline V lookup: CDR1 SGHDT, CDR2 YYEEEE. CDR3 in DNA: TGTGCCAGCGGCATACTTAGCTCCTACGAGCAGTACGTC. It yields the protein CASGILSSYEQYV.

The CDR3 reads CASSKTGGEDTEAFF. The CDR3 DNA follows: TGTGCCAGCAGCAAGACAGGGGGCGAGGACACTGAAGCTTTCTTT. The chain has TRBV6-4 and TRBJ1-1, with 10 bases identical to TRBD1. The CDR3 sequence is 15 residues long. J was trimmed by 3 bases and V by 6 bases; bases with no gene match: 7. The V gene's germline CDR1 is MRHNA and CDR2 SNTAGT.

The rearrangement uses TRBV6-6 and TRBJ2-3, with D perhaps TRBD2 (5 bases). This CDR3 contains 16 residues. The V gene lost 6 bases and the J gene lost 1 base, with 17 bases spanning the gap. Per germline, CDR1 MNHNY and CDR2 SVGAGI (reference sequence). The CDR3 DNA sequence: TGTGCCAGCAGCCGGCAGTCGGGGTTCGGCACAGATACGCAGTATTTT. It translates to CASSRQSGFGTDTQYF.

The genes are TRBV15 and TRBJ2-3; 9 bases map to TRBD1. Germline CDR1 reads LNHNV; CDR2 reads YYDKDF (reference sequence). With 0 bases clipped from V and 4 bases from J, the junction kept 2 bases outside the gene matches. This CDR3 region has 15 residues. The CDR3: CATSRERQGADTQYF. The CDR3 bases are TGTGCCACCAGCAGAGAACGACAGGGGGCAGATACGCAGTATTTT. Full variable domain (remainder filled in from reference TRBV15 and TRBJ2-3): DAMVIQNPRYQVTQFGKPVTLSCSQTLNHNVMYWYQQKSSQAPKLLFHYYDKDFNNEADTPDNFQSRRPNTSFCFLDIRSPGLGDTAMYLCATSRERQGADTQYFGPGTRLTVL.

The V and J genes are TRBV11-2 and TRBJ1-1; the D gene is possibly TRBD1 (6 bases). This CDR3 is 15 amino acids long. Trimming removed 6 bases at V and 7 bases at J, with 21 bases between. Germline V CDR1 and CDR2: SGHAT, FQNNGV. In DNA, the CDR3 is TGTGCCAGCAGAGCCCTGACAGGAGCCATTCATGAAGCTTTCTTT. Translation gives CASRALTGAIHEAFF.

V is TRBV5-1 and J is TRBJ2-1; D uncertain. The germline gives CDR1 SGHRS, CDR2 YFSETQ. The germline V and J ends were trimmed by 2 bases and 2 bases, with 11 bases remaining between them. The CDR3 has 15 amino acids. CDR3 DNA sequence: TGCGCCAGCAGCTTCCCCCGAGAAGCCTACAATGAGCAGTTCTTC. Translating gives CASSFPREAYNEQFF.

This chain joins TRBV29-1 and TRBJ1-2; TRBD1 agrees at 10 bases. CDR3 length: 16 residues. The J segment lost 2 bases and the V segment lost 5 bases, leaving 11 bases of the junction unmatched. The germline V gene encodes CDR1 SQVTM and CDR2 ANQGSEA. CDR3 loop: CSVWDRGAGYNYGYTF. The CDR3 nucleotides read TGCAGCGTTTGGGACAGGGGAGCGGGGTACAACTATGGCTACACCTTC.

The chain joins TRBV5-4 to TRBJ2-1, with 11 nucleotides matching TRBD2. Per germline, CDR1 SGHNT and CDR2 YYREEE (reference sequence). The CDR3 runs 17 residues. The J segment lost 5 bases and the V segment lost 0 bases, leaving 7 bases of the junction unmatched. The CDR3 spells CASSLGPGLADNNEQFF. The CDR3 DNA is TGTGCCAGCAGCTTGGGACCGGGACTAGCGGATAACAATGAGCAGTTCTTC.

The J gene is TRBJ1-2, the V gene TRBV18, with 7 bases aligning to TRBD1. Germline CDR1 KGHSH, CDR2 LQKENI. After removal of 6 bases from V and 4 bases from J, the junction contained 5 bases not matched to a gene. This CDR3 contains 13 residues. The CDR3 loop reads CASSRDSSYGYTF. In DNA form, the CDR3 reads TGTGCCAGCTCCCGGGACAGTAGCTATGGCTACACCTTC.

This clone was observed once. This rearrangement joins TRBV7-6 to TRBJ1-6; TRBD1 agrees at 10 bases. V dropped 3 bases and J dropped 6; count of bases not matched to a gene: 11. The CDR3 has 18 residues. From germline, CDR1 is SGHVS and CDR2 FNYEAQ. CDR3 DNA: TGTGCCAGCAGCTTTAATAAGCCCGGGACAGGGGCTAATTCACCCCTCCACTTT. Protein product: CASSFNKPGTGANSPLHF.

This clone has a single count. V is TRBV5-5 and J is TRBJ2-7, with 7 bases that match TRBD1. J lost 0 bases, V lost 5 bases, and 5 bases had no gene match. This CDR3 has 14 residues. Germline V gene sequence: CDR1 SGHKS, CDR2 YYEKEE (reference sequence). The CDR3 DNA follows: TGTGCCAGCAGGCCGGGACAGTTCTCCTACGAGCAGTACTTC. This codes for CASRPGQFSYEQYF.

The chain is built from TRBV19 and TRBJ1-2, with D tentatively TRBD1 (5 bases). Trimming removed 7 bases from V and 4 bases from J, with 10 bases in between. The germline CDR1 and CDR2 sequences are LNHDA and SQIVND (reference sequence). This CDR3 is 12 amino acids long. CDR3 in amino acids: CASIGQGYGYTF. The CDR3 region has the DNA TGTGCCAGTATTGGGCAGGGCTATGGCTACACCTTC.

CDR3 DNA: TGTGCCAGCAGTCGCCGGGACAGGGACTACGAGCAGTACGTC. This gives the protein CASSRRDRDYEQYV. V usage is TRBV5-5 and J usage is TRBJ2-7, with 9 bases fitting TRBD1. This CDR3 has 14 residues. The J segment lost 3 bases and the V segment lost 5 bases, leaving 6 bases of the junction unmatched. Germline V gives CDR1 SGHKS, CDR2 YYEKEE (reference sequence).

The V call is TRBV6-5, the J call TRBJ2-1; TRBD2 agrees at 9 bases. Germline V gives CDR1 MNHEY, CDR2 SVGAGI. The CDR3 covers 14 residues. The V gene end was trimmed by 7 bases and the J gene end by 9 bases; junction bases not matched to a gene: 10. The CDR3 region has the DNA TGTGCCAGCAATATGGCGGGGGGGGGAGGTGAGCAGTTCTTC. Translation: CASNMAGGGGEQFF.

Of note for this clone: A junction boundary mismatches the germline segment, possibly from a read error. CDR3 amino acids: CSSSRGEANYGYTF. The CDR3 bases are TGTTCCAGCAGCAGGGGTGAAGCTAACTATGGCTACACCTTC. The rearrangement uses TRBV7-9 and TRBJ1-2, with D possibly TRBD1 on 6 matching bases. The CDR3 contains 14 residues. Germline V CDR1 and CDR2: SEHNR, FQNEAQ (reference sequence).

The chain links TRBV6-6 to TRBJ1-1, with TRBD1 identical over 11 bases. The V segment lost 5 bases and the J segment 4 bases; nucleotides outside the gene matches: 6. This CDR3 comprises 15 residues. Looked up from germline, CDR1 is MNHNY and CDR2 is SVGAGI (reference sequence). The CDR3 here is CASSDLGTGGTEAFF. The CDR3 coding sequence is TGTGCCAGCAGTGATTTGGGGACAGGGGGCACTGAAGCTTTCTTT.

CDR3 residues: CASSVNRDGYTF. As DNA, the CDR3 is TGTGCCAGCAGCGTCAACAGGGATGGCTACACCTTC. The V gene is TRBV9, the J gene TRBJ1-2, with D perhaps matching TRBD1 (6 bases). CDR1 is SGDLS and CDR2 is YYNGEE in the germline V gene. The CDR3 runs 12 residues. With 2 bases removed from V and 6 bases from J, the gap between germline ends came to 8 bases.

This chain links TRBV4-1 with TRBJ1-2, with D possibly matching TRBD1 (5 bases). The CDR3 runs 19 residues. Trimming took off 0 bases at V and 6 bases at J, with 26 bases between the two ends. Germline lookup yields CDR1 MGHRA and CDR2 YSYEKL. CDR3 coding DNA: TGCGCCAGCAGCCAAGATTCCATTCCGGGCTTGGGGGGTCGTAATGGCTACACCTTC. Translation: CASSQDSIPGLGGRNGYTF.

The V and J genes are TRBV5-1 and TRBJ1-4; possible D gene TRBD1, 6 bases. V lost 0 bases to trimming and J lost 5 bases, with 20 bases between them. The CDR3 length is 18 residues. Germline V gene lookup returns CDR1 SGHRS and CDR2 YFSETQ. The CDR3, as DNA: TGCGCCAGCAGCTTGGCGTGGACAGCCCACCCAGGCAATGAAAAACTGTTTTTT. Translating gives CASSLAWTAHPGNEKLFF.

The chain recombines TRBV7-9 with TRBJ2-5, with TRBD1 identical over 8 bases. V was pared by 0 bases and J by 4 bases, with 4 bases of the junction left unmatched. Germline-derived CDR1 and CDR2 are SEHNR and FQNEAQ (reference sequence). The CDR3 spans 15 residues. In DNA, the CDR3 is TGTGCCAGCAGCTTAGCGGGACAGGCTAGAGAGACCCAGTACTTC. As protein: CASSLAGQARETQYF.

The chain joins TRBV5-6 to TRBJ1-3; D remains unclear. The CDR3 runs to 15 residues. The ends were cut back, 4 bases at V and 0 bases at J, with 11 bases in the middle. Per the germline V gene, CDR1 is SGHDT and CDR2 is YYEEEE. DNA for the CDR3: TGTGCCAGCAGCGGCGGAGTTAACTCTGGAAACACCATATATTTT. Translating it yields CASSGGVNSGNTIYF.